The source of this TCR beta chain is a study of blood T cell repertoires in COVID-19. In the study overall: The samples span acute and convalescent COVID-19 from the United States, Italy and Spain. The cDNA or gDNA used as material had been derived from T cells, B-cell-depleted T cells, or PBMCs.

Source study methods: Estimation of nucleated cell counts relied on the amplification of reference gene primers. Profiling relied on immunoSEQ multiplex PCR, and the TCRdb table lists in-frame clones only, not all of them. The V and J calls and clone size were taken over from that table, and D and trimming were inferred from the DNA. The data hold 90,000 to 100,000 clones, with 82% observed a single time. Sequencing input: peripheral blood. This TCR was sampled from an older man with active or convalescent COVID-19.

CDR3 loop: CASGDTGGRQPQHF. The CDR3, as DNA: TGTGCCAGTGGAGATACAGGGGGCAGACAGCCCCAGCATTTT. The chain links TRBV19 to TRBJ1-5, with 9 nucleotides matching TRBD1. The CDR3 loop spans 14 amino acids. Germline CDR1 is LNHDA and CDR2 is SQIVND (reference sequence). V lost 8 bases to trimming and J lost 7 bases; unmatched junction nucleotides: 9.